Listed below are T cell receptor beta chains from one sample, sequenced in a study of blood T cell repertoires in COVID-19. Sequencing used immunoSEQ multiplex PCR; TCRdb keeps in-frame clones, though not all of them. The table includes some 89,000 clones, approximately 80% detected once. Sequencing input: peripheral blood. The receptors derive from a man aged 65 to 79 with acute or convalescent COVID-19. Each CDR3 is given with its conserved first and last residue. Each record gives: D gene, clone size, V gene, J gene, CDR3 protein, CDR3 DNA. D genes are given only for firm matches. Some rows have no size entry. The others give once, few or many, or a class for an expanded clone.

NA	once	TRBV7-2	TRBJ1-4	CASSSPPSEKLFF	TGTGCCAGCAGCTCCCCTCCGTCTGAAAAACTGTTTTTT
NA	NA	TRBV5-5	TRBJ1-1	CASSWPGGAVNTEAFF	TGTGCCAGCAGCTGGCCCGGAGGGGCAGTGAACACTGAAGCTTTCTTT
TRBD1	NA	TRBV7-9	TRBJ1-6	CASSPPGQGNSPLHF	TGTGCCAGCAGCCCACCGGGACAGGGTAATTCACCCCTCCACTTT
TRBD1	NA	TRBV18	TRBJ1-2	CASSPQTGHYGYTF	TGTGCCAGCTCACCCCAGACAGGGCACTATGGCTACACCTTC
NA	NA	TRBV7-8	TRBJ1-2	CASSLDGRDFYGYTF	TGTGCCAGCAGCTTAGACGGCCGAGACTTCTATGGCTACACCTTC
NA	NA	TRBV9	TRBJ2-1	CASSPTLLRGEQFF	TGTGCCAGCAGCCCCACGCTCCTCCGGGGTGAGCAGTTCTTC
TRBD1	once	TRBV5-1	TRBJ2-1	CASSQGQGARNEQFF	TGCGCCAGCAGCCAAGGACAGGGGGCCCGGAATGAGCAGTTCTTC
NA	NA	TRBV2	TRBJ1-1	CASSGQANTEAFF	TGTGCCAGCAGTGGACAGGCGAACACTGAAGCTTTCTTT
TRBD1	NA	TRBV4-1	TRBJ2-5	CASSHNSGTGGPTQETQYF	TGCGCCAGCAGCCATAACTCCGGGACAGGGGGACCCACACAAGAGACCCAGTACTTC
TRBD1	NA	TRBV7-3	TRBJ1-1	CASSSQGSNTEAFF	TGTGCCAGCAGCTCACAGGGGTCGAACACTGAAGCTTTCTTT
NA	NA	TRBV6-1	TRBJ1-2	CASSENQGNYGYTF	TGTGCCAGCAGTGAAAATCAGGGGAACTATGGCTACACCTTC
TRBD2	NA	TRBV5-1	TRBJ2-2	CASSFSGDNTGELFF	TGCGCCAGCAGCTTTAGCGGGGATAACACCGGGGAGCTGTTTTTT
TRBD1	NA	TRBV9	TRBJ1-3	CASSPRTGGNTIYF	TGTGCCAGCAGCCCCCGGACAGGAGGGAACACCATATATTTT
TRBD1	NA	TRBV5-4	TRBJ2-5	CASSLDRGQQETQYF	TGTGCCAGCAGCTTAGACAGGGGCCAACAAGAGACCCAGTACTTC
NA	NA	TRBV28	TRBJ2-1	CASSLGEGGYNEQFF	TGTGCCAGCAGTCTCGGGGAGGGGGGGTACAATGAGCAGTTCTTC
NA	NA	TRBV14	TRBJ1-6	CASRQNRYNSPLHF	TGTGCCAGCAGGCAGAACCGATATAATTCACCCCTCCACTTT
NA	NA	TRBV9	TRBJ2-3	CASSVVGTDTQYF	TGTGCCAGCAGCGTAGTAGGCACAGATACGCAGTATTTT
NA	few	TRBV5-4	TRBJ1-6	CASSLSRGAYNSPLHF	TGTGCCAGCAGCTTGTCCAGGGGCGCCTATAATTCACCCCTCCACTTT
TRBD1	NA	TRBV6-5	TRBJ2-2	CASGARTGYTGELFF	TGTGCCAGTGGTGCGAGGACAGGATACACCGGGGAGCTGTTTTTT
TRBD1	NA	TRBV9	TRBJ1-4	CASSPHPGTGKNEKLFF	TGTGCCAGCAGCCCCCACCCCGGGACAGGAAAAAATGAAAAACTGTTTTTT
TRBD1	NA	TRBV28	TRBJ1-2	CASSFGRQGADGYTF	TGTGCCAGCAGTTTTGGTCGACAGGGGGCAGATGGCTACACCTTC
TRBD1	NA	TRBV7-3	TRBJ2-1	CASSTGGKDNEQFF	TGTGCCAGCTCCACAGGGGGCAAAGACAATGAGCAGTTCTTC
NA	once	TRBV7-6	TRBJ1-1	CASSPSGEAFF	TGTGCCAGCAGCCCGTCGGGTGAAGCTTTCTTT
NA	NA	TRBV15	TRBJ1-3	CATSRDGDRSSGNTIYF	TGTGCCACCAGCAGAGATGGCGACAGGAGCTCTGGAAACACCATATATTTT
NA	NA	TRBV5-1	TRBJ1-3	CASSLESVFAGNTIYF	TGCGCCAGCAGCTTGGAATCCGTCTTCGCTGGAAACACCATATATTTT
TRBD1	NA	TRBV5-8	TRBJ1-4	CASSPDRGGTTNEKLFF	TGTGCCAGCAGCCCGGACAGGGGGGGAACAACTAATGAAAAACTGTTTTTT
NA	NA	TRBV10-3	TRBJ2-5	CAISESGAAETQYF	TGTGCCATCAGTGAGTCGGGGGCCGCGGAGACCCAGTACTTC
TRBD1	few	TRBV29-1	TRBJ1-5	CSVGQYNQPQHF	TGCAGCGTGGGACAGTACAATCAGCCCCAGCATTTT
TRBD2	NA	TRBV18	TRBJ2-7	CASSGGRRESNEQYF	TGTGCCAGCTCAGGAGGAAGGCGGGAGAGCAACGAGCAGTACTTC
NA	once	TRBV14	TRBJ2-5	CASSQLGVVETQYF	TGTGCCAGCAGCCAATTAGGGGTGGTGGAGACCCAGTACTTC
TRBD2	NA	TRBV5-1	TRBJ2-2	CASSDPWTSGRAGELFF	TGCGCCAGCAGCGACCCGTGGACTAGCGGGAGAGCCGGGGAGCTGTTTTTT
TRBD2	NA	TRBV7-2	TRBJ2-5	CASRTSGGIQETQYF	TGTGCCAGCAGGACTAGCGGGGGTATACAAGAGACCCAGTACTTC
TRBD1	NA	TRBV18	TRBJ2-2	CASSPLQGAGELFF	TGTGCCAGCTCACCACTTCAGGGGGCCGGGGAGCTGTTTTTT
NA	NA	TRBV21-1	TRBJ1-5	CASSPAGTGGQPQHF	TGTGCCAGCAGCCCGGCCGGGACAGGGGGTCAGCCCCAGCATTTT
TRBD1	NA	TRBV7-9	TRBJ1-1	CASSVRGATEAFF	TGTGCCAGCAGCGTCAGGGGGGCCACTGAAGCTTTCTTT
TRBD1	few	TRBV28	TRBJ1-4	CASSLMGQGNEKLFF	TGTGCCAGCAGTTTAATGGGACAGGGAAATGAAAAACTGTTTTTT
NA	NA	TRBV12-3/TRBV12-4	TRBJ1-1	CASSRPGPGAFF	TGTGCCAGCAGTCGCCCCGGTCCAGGGGCTTTCTTT
NA	NA	TRBV25-1	TRBJ2-5	CASSEESWGRGETQYF	TGTGCCAGCAGTGAAGAATCTTGGGGCAGGGGAGAGACCCAGTACTTC
TRBD2	NA	TRBV27	TRBJ2-7	CASSLFKLAGIEQYF	TGTGCCAGCAGTTTATTCAAACTAGCGGGGATCGAGCAGTACTTC
TRBD1	NA	TRBV28	TRBJ1-1	CASLLTGDNTEAFF	TGTGCCAGCCTTTTGACAGGGGATAACACTGAAGCTTTCTTT
NA	NA	TRBV6-5	TRBJ1-6	CASRPGNLGSPLHF	TGTGCCAGCAGACCAGGGAATTTAGGTTCACCCCTCCACTTT
TRBD1	NA	TRBV29-1	TRBJ1-2	CSVESSDRITYGYTF	TGCAGCGTTGAGTCTTCGGACAGGATCACCTATGGCTACACCTTC
NA	NA	TRBV6-6	TRBJ1-1	CASALTGNTEAFF	TGTGCCAGTGCTTTGACAGGGAACACTGAAGCTTTCTTT
TRBD1	NA	TRBV7-9	TRBJ1-1	CASSSGQGAAGTEAFF	TGTGCCAGCAGCTCCGGACAGGGGGCAGCGGGCACTGAAGCTTTCTTT
TRBD1	NA	TRBV5-1	TRBJ2-5	CASSLEGTGRETQYF	TGCGCCAGCAGCTTGGAAGGGACAGGGCGGGAGACCCAGTACTTC
TRBD1	NA	TRBV2	TRBJ1-4	CASSEVIQGSLFF	TGTGCCAGCAGTGAAGTCATACAGGGGTCCCTGTTTTTT
TRBD1	many	TRBV2	TRBJ1-5	CASSSTGEGPQHF	TGTGCCAGCAGTTCTACAGGGGAAGGGCCCCAGCATTTT
TRBD1	NA	TRBV5-1	TRBJ1-1	CASRPEWDRNTEAFF	TGCGCCAGCAGGCCCGAGTGGGACAGGAACACTGAAGCTTTCTTT